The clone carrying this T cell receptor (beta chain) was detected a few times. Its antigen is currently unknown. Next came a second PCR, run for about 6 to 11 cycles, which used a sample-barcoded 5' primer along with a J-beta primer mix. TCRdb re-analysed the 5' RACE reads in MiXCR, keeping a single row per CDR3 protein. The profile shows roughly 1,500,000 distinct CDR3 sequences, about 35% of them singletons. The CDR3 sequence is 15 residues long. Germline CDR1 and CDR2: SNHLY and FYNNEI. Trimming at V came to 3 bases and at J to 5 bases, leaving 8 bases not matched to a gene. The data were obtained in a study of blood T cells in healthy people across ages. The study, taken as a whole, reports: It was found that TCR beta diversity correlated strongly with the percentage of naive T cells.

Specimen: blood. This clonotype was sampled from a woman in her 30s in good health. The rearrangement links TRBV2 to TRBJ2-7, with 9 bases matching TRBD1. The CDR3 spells CASSDPNRGRDEQYF. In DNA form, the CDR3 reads TGTGCCAGCAGTGATCCCAACAGGGGGCGCGACGAGCAGTACTTC.